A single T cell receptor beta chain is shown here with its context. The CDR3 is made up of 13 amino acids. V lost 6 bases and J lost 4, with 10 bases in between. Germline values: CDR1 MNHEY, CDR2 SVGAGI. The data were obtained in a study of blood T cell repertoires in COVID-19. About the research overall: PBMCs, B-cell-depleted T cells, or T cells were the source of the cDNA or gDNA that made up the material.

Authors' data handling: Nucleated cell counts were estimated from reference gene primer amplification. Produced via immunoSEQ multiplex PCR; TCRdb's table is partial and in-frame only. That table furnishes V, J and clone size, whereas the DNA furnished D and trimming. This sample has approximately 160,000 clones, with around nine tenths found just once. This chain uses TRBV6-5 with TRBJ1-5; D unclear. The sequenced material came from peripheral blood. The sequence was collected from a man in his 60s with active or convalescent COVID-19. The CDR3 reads CASSLSPNQPQHF. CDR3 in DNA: TGTGCCAGCAGCCTCTCCCCGAATCAGCCCCAGCATTTT.